Detailed here is one TCR beta chain. What it recognizes is unknown. Researchers used genomic DNA as the template to profile TCR beta VDJ and CDR3. Each CDR3 protein is one row after TCRdb ran MiXCR on the reads. The sample lists about 200,000 distinct CDR3 sequences; 55% to 65% were seen once. The data belong to a study of CD8+CD57+ T cells in acquired aplastic anemia. Study as a whole: Sorted CD4+ plus CD8+ cells gave DNA averaging about 3 ug. Broader study findings: Statistical testing detected no significant gap in CD8+ Simpson's diversity between patients and controls.

CD8+CD57+ cell expansion had been shown by flow cytometry in patients chosen for sequencing. The patients all had a severe acquired aplastic anemia diagnosis. The TCR comes from a human donor with aplastic anemia. Sample: sorted CD4+, CD8+, or CD8+CD57+ T cells (not recorded which) from PBMCs.

In nucleotides, the CDR3 is TGTGCCACCAGTGATGATTGGGGTAAAGCTTTCTTT. Its translation is CATSDDWGKAFF. This sequence joins TRBV24-1 and TRBJ1-1; D unresolved. The germline V gene has CDR1 KGHDR and CDR2 SFDVKD. This CDR3 is 12 amino acids long. Trimming removed 3 bases from V and 9 bases from J, with 10 bases in between.